Listed below are T cell receptor beta chains from one sample, sequenced in a study of T cell responses to AZD1222 COVID-19 vaccine. Only in-frame clones appear in the TCRdb table, and some are missing; sequencing was by immunoSEQ multiplex PCR. The sample carries about 97,000 clones, more than 85% recorded once. The input for sequencing was peripheral blood, taken on day 0 of AZD1222 vaccination. These receptors all stem from an adult in good health. Each CDR3 is given with its conserved first and last residue. Each record gives: clone size, D gene, J gene, V gene, CDR3 protein, CDR3 DNA. D genes are given only for firm matches. Clone size, where shown, is once, few, many, or a class for clones that have expanded.

clone size: few
D gene: .
J gene: TRBJ1-4
V gene: TRBV2
CDR3 protein: CASGGGKLFF
CDR3 DNA: TGTGCCAGCGGTGGGGGAAAACTGTTTTTT

clone size: .
D gene: TRBD2
J gene: TRBJ2-1
V gene: TRBV27
CDR3 protein: CATGGLAGNEQFF
CDR3 DNA: TGTGCCACCGGCGGCCTAGCGGGTAATGAGCAGTTCTTC

clone size: .
D gene: .
J gene: TRBJ2-7
V gene: TRBV2
CDR3 protein: CASLLGGSYEQYF
CDR3 DNA: TGTGCCAGCCTCCTCGGTGGATCCTACGAGCAGTACTTC

clone size: .
D gene: .
J gene: TRBJ2-6
V gene: TRBV28
CDR3 protein: CASVSGGPPSGANVLTF
CDR3 DNA: TGTGCCAGCGTTTCTGGGGGTCCCCCCTCTGGGGCCAACGTCCTGACTTTC

clone size: .
D gene: TRBD2
J gene: TRBJ2-1
V gene: TRBV6-1
CDR3 protein: CASSELTSGSSYNEQFF
CDR3 DNA: TGTGCCAGCAGTGAACTTACTAGCGGGAGCTCCTACAATGAGCAGTTCTTC

clone size: .
D gene: .
J gene: TRBJ1-2
V gene: TRBV24-1
CDR3 protein: CATSPGPYGYTF
CDR3 DNA: TGTGCCACCAGTCCGGGACCGTATGGCTACACCTTC

clone size: .
D gene: .
J gene: TRBJ1-5
V gene: TRBV3-1/TRBV3-2
CDR3 protein: CASSQQGYQPQHF
CDR3 DNA: TGTGCCAGCAGCCAACAGGGGTATCAGCCCCAGCATTTT

clone size: .
D gene: .
J gene: TRBJ1-2
V gene: TRBV12-3/TRBV12-4
CDR3 protein: CASSLGTHGGYTF
CDR3 DNA: TGTGCCAGCAGTTTGGGGACCCACGGCGGCTACACCTTC

clone size: .
D gene: .
J gene: TRBJ1-2
V gene: TRBV11-1
CDR3 protein: CASSLAGKELYGYTF
CDR3 DNA: TGTGCCAGCAGCTTAGCAGGGAAGGAACTATATGGCTACACCTTC

clone size: .
D gene: .
J gene: TRBJ2-1
V gene: TRBV12-3/TRBV12-4
CDR3 protein: CASSSQLGGEQFF
CDR3 DNA: TGTGCCAGCAGTTCCCAGTTAGGAGGTGAGCAGTTCTTC

clone size: once
D gene: .
J gene: TRBJ1-1
V gene: TRBV14
CDR3 protein: CASSQVSYRTLNTEAFF
CDR3 DNA: TGTGCCAGCAGCCAAGTTTCGTACAGGACCTTGAACACTGAAGCTTTCTTT

clone size: .
D gene: .
J gene: TRBJ2-7
V gene: TRBV2
CDR3 protein: CASIPALDSRNIHEQYF
CDR3 DNA: TGTGCCAGCATCCCAGCCCTAGACAGCCGGAACATCCACGAGCAGTACTTC

clone size: .
D gene: TRBD2
J gene: TRBJ2-2
V gene: TRBV4-3
CDR3 protein: CASSRGTSGTGELFF
CDR3 DNA: TGCGCCAGCAGCAGGGGGACTAGCGGCACCGGGGAGCTGTTTTTT

clone size: .
D gene: TRBD1
J gene: TRBJ2-7
V gene: TRBV19
CDR3 protein: CASSVNRDSGYEQYF
CDR3 DNA: TGTGCCAGTAGTGTTAACCGGGACAGCGGCTACGAGCAGTACTTC

clone size: .
D gene: TRBD2
J gene: TRBJ2-2
V gene: TRBV6-2/TRBV6-3
CDR3 protein: CASIPGRRTSGRGSNTGELFF
CDR3 DNA: TGTGCCAGCATCCCGGGGCGGAGGACTAGCGGGAGGGGATCAAACACCGGGGAGCTGTTTTTT

clone size: .
D gene: .
J gene: TRBJ1-2
V gene: TRBV19
CDR3 protein: CASTPDAVYGYTF
CDR3 DNA: TGTGCCAGTACCCCTGACGCGGTCTATGGCTACACCTTC

clone size: .
D gene: .
J gene: TRBJ2-3
V gene: TRBV18
CDR3 protein: CASSSQGPGANTDTQYF
CDR3 DNA: TGTGCCAGCTCATCACAGGGACCGGGGGCGAACACAGATACGCAGTATTTT

clone size: .
D gene: TRBD1
J gene: TRBJ1-1
V gene: TRBV7-2
CDR3 protein: CASSLSGGNTEAFF
CDR3 DNA: TGTGCCAGCAGCTTATCAGGGGGAAACACTGAAGCTTTCTTT

clone size: few
D gene: .
J gene: TRBJ1-1
V gene: TRBV2
CDR3 protein: CASRGPLGTEAFF
CDR3 DNA: TGTGCCAGCAGGGGGCCTCTGGGTACTGAAGCTTTCTTT

clone size: .
D gene: TRBD1
J gene: TRBJ1-1
V gene: TRBV7-2
CDR3 protein: CASSLAPRQGSEAFF
CDR3 DNA: TGTGCCAGCAGCTTAGCCCCCCGACAGGGCAGTGAAGCTTTCTTT

clone size: .
D gene: .
J gene: TRBJ2-7
V gene: TRBV7-9
CDR3 protein: CASSLAGGYEQYF
CDR3 DNA: TGTGCCAGCAGCTTAGCGGGGGGTTACGAGCAGTACTTC

clone size: .
D gene: TRBD1
J gene: TRBJ1-4
V gene: TRBV9
CDR3 protein: CASSTPTGGATNEKLFF
CDR3 DNA: TGTGCCAGCAGCACTCCGACAGGGGGAGCAACTAATGAAAAACTGTTTTTT

clone size: .
D gene: .
J gene: TRBJ2-3
V gene: TRBV7-3
CDR3 protein: CASSFARVTDTQYF
CDR3 DNA: TGTGCCAGCAGCTTCGCGCGGGTCACAGATACGCAGTATTTT

clone size: .
D gene: TRBD1
J gene: TRBJ1-4
V gene: TRBV11-2
CDR3 protein: CASSLVQGSEKLFF
CDR3 DNA: TGTGCCAGCAGCTTAGTACAGGGGAGTGAAAAACTGTTTTTT

clone size: .
D gene: .
J gene: TRBJ1-5
V gene: TRBV7-6
CDR3 protein: CASSLYQGGNQPQHF
CDR3 DNA: TGTGCCAGCAGCTTATACCAGGGTGGTAATCAGCCCCAGCATTTT

clone size: .
D gene: .
J gene: TRBJ1-3
V gene: TRBV9
CDR3 protein: CASSPPQGVGNTIYF
CDR3 DNA: TGTGCCAGCAGCCCTCCTCAGGGAGTCGGAAACACCATATATTTT

clone size: .
D gene: .
J gene: TRBJ1-2
V gene: TRBV6-1
CDR3 protein: CASSVGRNYGYTF
CDR3 DNA: TGTGCCAGCAGTGTAGGACGGAACTATGGCTACACCTTC

clone size: .
D gene: .
J gene: TRBJ2-1
V gene: TRBV27
CDR3 protein: CASKSASSYNEQFF
CDR3 DNA: TGTGCCAGCAAATCCGCAAGCTCCTACAATGAGCAGTTCTTC

clone size: .
D gene: .
J gene: TRBJ2-1
V gene: TRBV21-1
CDR3 protein: CASSKAGRQGRGEQFF
CDR3 DNA: TGTGCCAGCAGCAAAGCAGGGAGACAGGGTCGAGGTGAGCAGTTCTTC

clone size: .
D gene: TRBD1
J gene: TRBJ2-7
V gene: TRBV3-1/TRBV3-2
CDR3 protein: CASSQGWTGGSEQYF
CDR3 DNA: TGTGCCAGCAGCCAAGGTTGGACAGGGGGCAGCGAGCAGTACTTC

clone size: once
D gene: .
J gene: TRBJ1-6
V gene: TRBV19
CDR3 protein: CASSIRDSPLHF
CDR3 DNA: TGTGCCAGTAGTATAAGAGATTCACCCCTCCACTTT